The rows below give T cell receptor beta chains drawn from one sample of a study of T cell clones after liver transplantation. Only in-frame clones appear in the TCRdb table, and some are missing; sequencing was by immunoSEQ multiplex PCR. Of 75,000 to 85,000 clones detected, around four fifths appear once; the ten largest clones hold less than 3.5%. The starting material was CD4+ T cells from blood, obtained at the 22-month timepoint. The source is a human patient who received a liver transplant. Some of the T cells might come from the graft donor. Both conserved end residues are part of each CDR3. D genes are given only for firm matches. Where a row states a size, it is once, few, many or the class of an expanded clone; other rows omit it.

v_call	d_call	clone_size	j_call	cdr3_aa	cdr3_nt
TRBV6-6	.	.	TRBJ1-5	CASSWRGADQPQHF	TGTGCCAGCAGCTGGAGGGGGGCTGATCAGCCCCAGCATTTT
TRBV2	.	.	TRBJ1-6	CASSEPGVHSPLHF	TGTGCCAGCAGTGAACCCGGGGTGCATTCACCCCTCCACTTT
TRBV6-6	TRBD1	.	TRBJ1-2	CASSPRQGGYGYTF	TGTGCCAGCAGTCCCCGACAGGGAGGATACGGCTACACCTTC
TRBV28	TRBD1	.	TRBJ1-3	CASSLSVGGGGNTIYF	TGTGCCAGCAGTTTATCAGTAGGGGGCGGTGGAAACACCATATATTTT
TRBV2	TRBD1	.	TRBJ2-4	CASSRTGTGEGRNIQYF	TGTGCCAGCAGCAGAACGGGGACAGGGGAGGGCCGAAACATTCAGTACTTC
TRBV7-3	.	.	TRBJ2-3	CASSFQPSTDTQYF	TGTGCCAGCAGCTTTCAGCCGTCCACAGATACGCAGTATTTT
TRBV7-2	.	.	TRBJ2-5	CASSHELSQETQYF	TGTGCCAGCAGCCATGAATTAAGCCAAGAGACCCAGTACTTC
TRBV6-4	.	.	TRBJ2-3	CASSEDSGGETPSTDTQYF	TGTGCCAGCAGTGAAGATTCTGGCGGGGAGACGCCTAGCACAGATACGCAGTATTTT
TRBV7-2	.	.	TRBJ1-3	CASSLGPTQGNTIYF	TGTGCCAGCAGCTTAGGGCCAACCCAAGGAAACACCATATATTTT
TRBV4-1	TRBD2	.	TRBJ2-1	CASTSGSHYNEQFF	TGCGCCAGCACGAGCGGGAGTCATTACAATGAGCAGTTCTTC
TRBV7-3	.	.	TRBJ2-3	CASSSDFTDTQYF	TGTGCCAGCAGCTCCGACTTCACAGATACGCAGTATTTT
TRBV2	.	.	TRBJ2-1	CASRPGRTGTHNEQFF	TGTGCCAGTCGTCCAGGGAGAACGGGGACCCACAATGAGCAGTTCTTC
TRBV7-2	.	.	TRBJ1-1	CASSLAWRGAEAFF	TGTGCCAGCAGCTTAGCGTGGCGAGGGGCTGAAGCTTTCTTT
TRBV5-4	TRBD1	.	TRBJ2-3	CASSLGTGAVGTQYF	TGTGCCAGCAGCTTGGGGACAGGGGCAGTGGGTACGCAGTATTTT
TRBV30	.	.	TRBJ1-3	CAWSIGWSSGNTIYF	TGTGCCTGGAGTATCGGCTGGAGCTCTGGAAACACCATATATTTT
TRBV7-2	TRBD2	.	TRBJ2-3	CASSFLAGGLADTQYF	TGTGCCAGCAGCTTTCTAGCGGGGGGGCTTGCAGATACGCAGTATTTT
TRBV7-2	.	.	TRBJ1-5	CASSLGGTSQPQHF	TGTGCCAGCAGCTTAGGGGGGACCAGTCAGCCCCAGCATTTT
TRBV5-4	.	.	TRBJ2-7	CASSLEDGANTYEQYF	TGTGCCAGCAGCTTGGAAGATGGGGCAAATACCTACGAGCAGTACTTC
TRBV5-5	.	.	TRBJ1-2	CASSSGGTTYGYTF	TGTGCCAGCAGCTCCGGGGGGACCACCTATGGCTACACCTTC
TRBV19	TRBD1	once	TRBJ1-5	CASSVGQASNQPQHF	TGTGCCAGTAGTGTGGGACAGGCTAGCAATCAGCCCCAGCATTTT
TRBV7-2	.	once	TRBJ1-1	CASSLDREDEAFF	TGTGCCAGCAGCTTAGACAGGGAGGATGAAGCTTTCTTT
TRBV9	TRBD2	once	TRBJ2-3	CASSVVGTSGGDTQYF	TGTGCCAGCAGCGTAGTGGGGACTAGCGGGGGAGATACGCAGTATTTT
TRBV9	.	.	TRBJ2-5	CASSVERRKETQYF	TGTGCCAGCAGCGTAGAACGGAGGAAAGAGACCCAGTACTTC
TRBV7-8	TRBD2	.	TRBJ2-2	CASSSLAGGLSGELFF	TGTGCCAGCAGCTCCCTAGCGGGAGGGTTAAGTGGGGAGCTGTTTTTT
TRBV4-3	TRBD1	.	TRBJ1-2	CASSQAGTGGGGYTF	TGCGCCAGCAGCCAGGCCGGGACAGGGGGCGGTGGCTACACCTTC
TRBV11-2	.	once	TRBJ2-3	CASSFGALLDTQYF	TGTGCCAGCAGCTTCGGGGCCCTTTTAGATACGCAGTATTTT
TRBV7-9	TRBD2	.	TRBJ2-2	CASTMVRGGQTGELFF	TGTGCCAGCACCATGGTGCGGGGGGGCCAGACCGGGGAGCTGTTTTTT
TRBV19	.	.	TRBJ1-5	CASEDSRNQPQHF	TGTGCCAGTGAGGACAGTCGCAATCAGCCCCAGCATTTT
TRBV15	.	.	TRBJ2-7	CATSAENEQYF	TGTGCCACCAGCGCGGAGAACGAGCAGTACTTC
TRBV14	.	few	TRBJ1-2	CASSPPGRGFNYGYTF	TGTGCCAGCAGCCCTCCAGGCCGAGGATTTAACTATGGCTACACCTTC
TRBV7-3	TRBD2	.	TRBJ2-1	CASSPGGVPGQSWNEQFF	TGTGCCAGCAGCCCCGGGGGGGTGCCAGGGCAGTCGTGGAATGAGCAGTTCTTC
TRBV6-1	.	.	TRBJ1-1	CASSEIHTEAFF	TGTGCCAGCAGTGAAATCCACACTGAAGCTTTCTTT
TRBV5-1	.	.	TRBJ1-3	CASSAPMGSSGNTIYF	TGCGCCAGCAGCGCCCCGATGGGGAGCTCTGGAAACACCATATATTTT
TRBV6-6	TRBD2	.	TRBJ2-3	CASRAGAITDTQYF	TGTGCCAGTCGAGCGGGGGCGATCACAGATACGCAGTATTTT
TRBV9	.	.	TRBJ1-2	CASSARAGYGYTF	TGTGCCAGCAGCGCCCGGGCCGGCTATGGCTACACCTTC
TRBV9	TRBD1	.	TRBJ2-2	CASSAGVTGSLGGELFF	TGTGCCAGCAGCGCCGGGGTGACAGGGTCTTTGGGCGGGGAGCTGTTTTTT
TRBV12-5	TRBD1	.	TRBJ1-3	CASALQGDGDTIYF	TGTGCTAGTGCCCTCCAGGGGGACGGAGACACCATATATTTT
TRBV6-1	.	.	TRBJ1-4	CASNREPAKLFF	TGTGCCAGCAACCGGGAGCCTGCAAAACTGTTTTTT
TRBV7-6	.	.	TRBJ1-3	CASSLAGSGNTIYF	TGTGCCAGCAGCTTAGCCGGCTCTGGAAACACCATATATTTT
TRBV11-2	.	once	TRBJ2-7	CASRKDYEQYF	TGTGCCAGCAGGAAGGATTACGAGCAGTACTTC
TRBV29-1	.	.	TRBJ1-1	CSAASGGANTEAFF	TGCAGCGCCGCATCGGGCGGGGCGAACACTGAAGCTTTCTTT
TRBV11-3	.	once	TRBJ2-3	CASSLGAGTDTQYF	TGTGCCAGCAGCTTAGGGGCCGGCACAGATACGCAGTATTTT
TRBV4-2	.	.	TRBJ1-1	CASSQDMAGSYTEAFF	TGTGCCAGCAGCCAAGATATGGCAGGGTCGTACACTGAAGCTTTCTTT
TRBV11-2	TRBD1	.	TRBJ1-2	CASSRASVGQGLIGYTF	TGTGCCAGCAGCCGCGCGAGTGTGGGACAGGGGCTTATTGGCTACACCTTC
TRBV28	TRBD1	few	TRBJ1-2	CATRTGRRGYTF	TGTGCCACCAGGACAGGGCGTAGGGGCTACACCTTC
TRBV5-6	.	many	TRBJ1-2	CASSLQGREANYGYTF	TGTGCCAGCAGCTTGCAGGGGAGGGAAGCTAACTATGGCTACACCTTC
TRBV6-5	TRBD2	once	TRBJ2-3	CASSYTSGGGEYF	TGTGCCAGCAGTTACACGAGCGGGGGAGGGGAGTATTTT
TRBV6-1	.	few	TRBJ1-1	CASSEGSWNTEAFF	TGTGCCAGCAGTGAAGGGAGTTGGAACACTGAAGCTTTCTTT
TRBV9	TRBD2	.	TRBJ2-3	CASSQDPGLAGGPLYTDTQYF	TGTGCCAGCAGCCAAGACCCCGGACTAGCGGGGGGGCCACTATACACAGATACGCAGTATTTT
TRBV5-1	.	.	TRBJ2-3	CASSFLGNPTDTQYF	TGCGCCAGCAGCTTTCTCGGGAACCCCACAGATACGCAGTATTTT
TRBV7-3	.	.	TRBJ2-3	CASSPGVVRDTQYF	TGTGCCAGCAGCCCGGGAGTGGTGAGGGATACGCAGTATTTT
TRBV7-2	.	.	TRBJ1-2	CASSLAPSKTAIGGYTF	TGTGCCAGCAGCTTAGCGCCAAGTAAGACTGCTATAGGTGGCTACACCTTC
TRBV5-6	TRBD1	.	TRBJ1-6	CASSPATRTGNYNSPLHF	TGTGCCAGCAGTCCAGCGACCCGGACAGGCAACTATAATTCACCCCTCCACTTT
TRBV27	.	.	TRBJ2-3	CASSWVGPRSTLDTQYF	TGTGCCAGCAGTTGGGTGGGCCCTAGGTCGACGTTAGATACGCAGTATTTT